This T cell receptor (beta chain) originates from a study of blood T cell repertoires in COVID-19. Across the whole study: The United States, Italy and Spain supplied acute and convalescent COVID-19 samples. T cells, B-cell-depleted T cells, or PBMCs provided the cDNA or gDNA that served as material.

The length of the CDR3 is 14 residues. Germline V lookup: CDR1 DFQATT, CDR2 SNEGSKA (reference sequence). V gave up 3 bases and J gave up 2 bases, with 11 bases separating them. In the authors' workflow: Reference gene primers were amplified, and this amplification served to estimate nucleated cell counts. Sequenced by immunoSEQ multiplex PCR; TCRdb stores in-frame clones only, minus some. V and J calls and clone size are given by that table; D and trimming were obtained from the DNA. Of about 150,000 clones listed, approximately 80% are singletons. The receptor comes from a woman aged 80 or over with acute or convalescent COVID-19. The chain uses TRBV20-1 and TRBJ2-1; a possible D gene is TRBD2 (5 bases). Sequenced sample: peripheral blood. CDR3 nucleotides: TGCAGTGCTAGTGGCAGCGGAACCTACAATGAGCAGTTCTTC. Protein: CSASGSGTYNEQFF.